This T cell receptor beta chain is drawn from a study of human T cells and chemical hapten exposure. MiXCR, run by TCRdb on the 5' RACE reads, gives a single entry per CDR3 protein. Counted here are 110,000 or so distinct CDR3 sequences, approximately 19% occurring once; the ten biggest clones make up roughly 2.8%. In its sample, this clonotype was seen a few times. Whole blood, unfractionated, served as the material for total RNA extraction. Germline V lookup: CDR1 SGHNT, CDR2 YYREEE (reference sequence). Trimming left V 3 bases short and J 7 bases short, with 18 bases between. The CDR3 consists of 15 residues.

The sequence was obtained from a human donor in good health. The chain couples TRBV5-4 to TRBJ2-3; D is possibly TRBD2 (6 bases). The CDR3 sequence: CASSWGERGGNTQYF. CDR3 nucleotides: TGTGCCAGCAGCTGGGGGGAGCGTGGAGGGAATACGCAGTATTTT. The whole variable domain, filled in from reference TRBV5-4 and TRBJ2-3, reads ETGVTQSPTHLIKTRGQQVTLRCSSQSGHNTVSWYQQALGQGPQFIFQYYREEENGRGNFPPRFSGLQFPNYSSELNVNALELDDSALYLCASSWGERGGNTQYFGPGTRLTVL.